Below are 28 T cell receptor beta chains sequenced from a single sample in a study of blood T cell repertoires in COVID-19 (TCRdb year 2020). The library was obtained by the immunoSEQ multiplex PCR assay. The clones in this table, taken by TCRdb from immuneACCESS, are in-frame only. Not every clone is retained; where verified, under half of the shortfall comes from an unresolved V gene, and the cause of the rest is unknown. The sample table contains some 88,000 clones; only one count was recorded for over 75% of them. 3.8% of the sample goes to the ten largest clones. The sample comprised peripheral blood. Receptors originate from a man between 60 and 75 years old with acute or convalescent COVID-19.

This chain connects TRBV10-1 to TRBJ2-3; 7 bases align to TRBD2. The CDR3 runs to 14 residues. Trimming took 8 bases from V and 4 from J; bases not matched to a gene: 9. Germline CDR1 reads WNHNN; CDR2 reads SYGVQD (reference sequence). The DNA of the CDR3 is TGCGCCAGCTCTTGGACGGGAGGCCCAGATACGCAGTATTTT. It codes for CASSWTGGPDTQYF.

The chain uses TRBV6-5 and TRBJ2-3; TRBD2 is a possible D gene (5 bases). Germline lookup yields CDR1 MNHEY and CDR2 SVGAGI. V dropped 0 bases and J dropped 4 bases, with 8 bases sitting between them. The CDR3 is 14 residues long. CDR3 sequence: CASSYSRVADTQYF. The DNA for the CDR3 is TGTGCCAGCAGTTACTCGAGGGTGGCAGATACGCAGTATTTT.

CDR3 coding DNA: TGTGCCAGCAGCCAACAACAGGGATATAACTATGGCTACACCTTC. Translating it yields CASSQQQGYNYGYTF. This chain connects TRBV7-2 to TRBJ1-2, with a weak D call TRBD1 (6 bases). This CDR3 has 15 amino acids. Per the germline V gene, CDR1 is SGHTA and CDR2 is FQGNSA. V lost 5 bases, J lost 1 base, and 14 bases lay in between.

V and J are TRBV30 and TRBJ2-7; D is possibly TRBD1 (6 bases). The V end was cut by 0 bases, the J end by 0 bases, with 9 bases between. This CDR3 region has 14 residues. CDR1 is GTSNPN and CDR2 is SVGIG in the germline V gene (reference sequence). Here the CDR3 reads CAWSVRGNSYEQYF. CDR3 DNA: TGTGCCTGGAGTGTTAGGGGGAACTCCTACGAGCAGTACTTC.

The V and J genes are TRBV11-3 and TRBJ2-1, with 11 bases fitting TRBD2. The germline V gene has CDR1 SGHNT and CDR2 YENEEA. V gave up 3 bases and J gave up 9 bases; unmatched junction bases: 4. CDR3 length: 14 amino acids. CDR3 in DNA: TGTGCCAGCAGCTTGGGACTAGCGGTGGGTGAGCAGTTCTTC. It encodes CASSLGLAVGEQFF.

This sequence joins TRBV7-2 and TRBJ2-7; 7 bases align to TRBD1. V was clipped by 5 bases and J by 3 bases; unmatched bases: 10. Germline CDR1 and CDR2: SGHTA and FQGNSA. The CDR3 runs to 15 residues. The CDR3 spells CASSPPGQRYYEQYF. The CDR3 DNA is TGTGCCAGCAGCCCCCCGGGACAGAGATACTACGAGCAGTACTTC.

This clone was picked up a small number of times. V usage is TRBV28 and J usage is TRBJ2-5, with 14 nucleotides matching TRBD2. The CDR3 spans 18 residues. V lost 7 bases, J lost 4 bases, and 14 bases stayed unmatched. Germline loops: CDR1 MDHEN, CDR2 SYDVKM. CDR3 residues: CASTPPGLAGVRGETQYF. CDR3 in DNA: TGTGCCAGCACTCCTCCGGGACTAGCGGGAGTGAGGGGAGAGACCCAGTACTTC.

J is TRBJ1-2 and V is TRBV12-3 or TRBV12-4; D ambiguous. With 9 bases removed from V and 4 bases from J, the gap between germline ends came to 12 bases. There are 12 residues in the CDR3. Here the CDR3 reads CASKTEPYGYTF. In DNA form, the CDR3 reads TGTGCCAGTAAGACGGAGCCCTATGGCTACACCTTC.

The CDR3: CASTGDSSNTEAFF. CDR3 DNA: TGTGCCAGCACCGGGGACAGTTCGAACACTGAAGCTTTCTTT. This sequence joins TRBV3-1 (or the pseudogene TRBV3-2) and TRBJ1-1, with TRBD1 matching over 7 bases. The CDR3 spans 14 residues. V shed 7 bases, J shed 1 base, and the junction held 6 bases outside the gene matches. CDR1 is LGHDT and CDR2 is YNNKEL in the germline V gene (reference sequence).

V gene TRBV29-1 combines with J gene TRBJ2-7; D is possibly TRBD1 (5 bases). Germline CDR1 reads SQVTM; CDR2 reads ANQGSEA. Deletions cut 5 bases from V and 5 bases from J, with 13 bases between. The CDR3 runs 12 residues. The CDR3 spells CSVRSTANEQYF. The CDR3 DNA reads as TGCAGCGTTCGTTCGACAGCTAACGAGCAGTACTTC.

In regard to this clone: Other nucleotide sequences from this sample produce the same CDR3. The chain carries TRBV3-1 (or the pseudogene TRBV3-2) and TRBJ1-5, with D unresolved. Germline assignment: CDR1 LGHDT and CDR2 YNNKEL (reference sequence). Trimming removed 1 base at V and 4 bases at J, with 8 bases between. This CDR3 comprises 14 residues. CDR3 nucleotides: TGTGCCAGCAGCCAAGGCGGCGGTAATCAGCCCCAGCATTTT. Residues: CASSQGGGNQPQHF.

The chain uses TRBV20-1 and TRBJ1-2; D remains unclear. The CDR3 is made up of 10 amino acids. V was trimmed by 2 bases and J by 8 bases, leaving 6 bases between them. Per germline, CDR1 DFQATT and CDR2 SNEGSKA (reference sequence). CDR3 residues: CSARTVGYTF. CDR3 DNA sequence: TGCAGTGCTAGAACTGTAGGCTACACCTTC.

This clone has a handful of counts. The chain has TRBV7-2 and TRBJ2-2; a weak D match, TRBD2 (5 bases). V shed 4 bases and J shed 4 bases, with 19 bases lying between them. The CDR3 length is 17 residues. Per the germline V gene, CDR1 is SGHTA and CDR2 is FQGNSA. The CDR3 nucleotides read TGTGCCAGCAGCTCAAACGGGGTCGGACTTCTCACCGGGGAGCTGTTTTTT. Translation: CASSSNGVGLLTGELFF.

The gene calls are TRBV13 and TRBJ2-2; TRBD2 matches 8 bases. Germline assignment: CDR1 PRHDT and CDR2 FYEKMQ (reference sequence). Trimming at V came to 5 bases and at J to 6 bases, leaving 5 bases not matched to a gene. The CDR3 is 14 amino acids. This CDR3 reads CASSRGGIAGELFF. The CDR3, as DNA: TGTGCCAGCAGCCGCGGGGGGATAGCCGGGGAGCTGTTTTTT.

For the CDR3, the DNA is TGTGCCAGCAGCTTAAAAGCATTGACCGGGGAGCTGTTTTTT. Translated, it gives CASSLKALTGELFF. The chain is built from TRBV7-7 and TRBJ2-2; D call uncertain. Trimming took 2 bases from V and 5 from J, leaving 9 bases between them. CDR3 length: 14 residues. CDR1 is SSHAT and CDR2 is FNYEAQ in the germline V gene (reference sequence).

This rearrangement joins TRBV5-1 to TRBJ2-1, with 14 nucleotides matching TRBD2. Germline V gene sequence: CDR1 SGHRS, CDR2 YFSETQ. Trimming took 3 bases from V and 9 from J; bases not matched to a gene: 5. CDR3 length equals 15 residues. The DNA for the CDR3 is TGCGCCAGCAGCTATGGGACTAGCGGGGGAGTTGAGCAGTTCTTC. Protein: CASSYGTSGGVEQFF.

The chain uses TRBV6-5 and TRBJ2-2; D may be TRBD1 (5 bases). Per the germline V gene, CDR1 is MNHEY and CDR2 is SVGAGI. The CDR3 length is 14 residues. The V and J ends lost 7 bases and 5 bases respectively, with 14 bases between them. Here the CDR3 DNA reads TGTGCCAGCACTCTAGACAGTAAAACCGGGGAGCTGTTTTTT. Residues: CASTLDSKTGELFF.

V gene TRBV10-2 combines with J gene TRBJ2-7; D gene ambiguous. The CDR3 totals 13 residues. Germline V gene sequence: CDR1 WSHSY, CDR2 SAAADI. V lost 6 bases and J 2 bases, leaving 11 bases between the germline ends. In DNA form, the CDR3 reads TGCGCCAGCAGAAAACCAGGTACCTACGAGCAGTACTTC. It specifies CASRKPGTYEQYF.

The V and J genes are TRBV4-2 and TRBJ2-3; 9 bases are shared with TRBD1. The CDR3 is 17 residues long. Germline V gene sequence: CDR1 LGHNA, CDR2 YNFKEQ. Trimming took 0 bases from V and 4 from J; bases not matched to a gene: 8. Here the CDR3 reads CASSQDAGGTGPDTQYF. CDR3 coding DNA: TGTGCCAGCAGCCAAGACGCCGGCGGGACAGGGCCAGATACGCAGTATTTT.

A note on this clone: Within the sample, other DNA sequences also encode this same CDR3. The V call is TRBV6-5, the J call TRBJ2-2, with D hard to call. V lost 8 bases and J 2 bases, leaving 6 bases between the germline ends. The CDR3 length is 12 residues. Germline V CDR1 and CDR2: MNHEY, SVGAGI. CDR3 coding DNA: TGTGCCAGCGGCAGAAACACCGGGGAGCTGTTTTTT. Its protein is CASGRNTGELFF.

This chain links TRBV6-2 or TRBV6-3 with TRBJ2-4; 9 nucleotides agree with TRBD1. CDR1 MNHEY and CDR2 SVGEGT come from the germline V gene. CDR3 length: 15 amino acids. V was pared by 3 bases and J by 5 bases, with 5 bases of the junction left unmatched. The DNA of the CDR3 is TGTGCCAGCAGTTATTACAGGGGGCTTGAAAACATTCAGTACTTC. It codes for CASSYYRGLENIQYF.

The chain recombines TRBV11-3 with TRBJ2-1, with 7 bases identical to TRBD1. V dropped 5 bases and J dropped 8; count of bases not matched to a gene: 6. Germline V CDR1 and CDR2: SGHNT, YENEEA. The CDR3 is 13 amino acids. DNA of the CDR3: TGTGCCAGCAGCCCAGGGGGTAGCGATGAGCAGTTCTTC. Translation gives CASSPGGSDEQFF.

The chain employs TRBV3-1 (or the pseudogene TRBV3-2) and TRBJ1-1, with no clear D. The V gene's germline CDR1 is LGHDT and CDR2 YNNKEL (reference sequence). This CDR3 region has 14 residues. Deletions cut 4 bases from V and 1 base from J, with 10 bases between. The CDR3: CASSPLHANTEAFF. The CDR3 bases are TGTGCCAGCAGCCCCTTACATGCGAACACTGAAGCTTTCTTT.

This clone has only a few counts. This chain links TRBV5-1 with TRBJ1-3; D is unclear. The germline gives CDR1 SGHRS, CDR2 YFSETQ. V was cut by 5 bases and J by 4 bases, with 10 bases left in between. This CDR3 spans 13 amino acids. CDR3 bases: TGCGCCAGCAGTATGGTGGCAGGAAACACCATATATTTT. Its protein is CASSMVAGNTIYF.

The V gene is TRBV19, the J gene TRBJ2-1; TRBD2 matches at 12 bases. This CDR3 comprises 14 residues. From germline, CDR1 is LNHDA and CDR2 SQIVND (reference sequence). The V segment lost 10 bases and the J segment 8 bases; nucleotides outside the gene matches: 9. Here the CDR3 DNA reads TGTGCCACTGCGACTAGCGGGAGTGTTTATGAGCAGTTCTTC. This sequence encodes CATATSGSVYEQFF.

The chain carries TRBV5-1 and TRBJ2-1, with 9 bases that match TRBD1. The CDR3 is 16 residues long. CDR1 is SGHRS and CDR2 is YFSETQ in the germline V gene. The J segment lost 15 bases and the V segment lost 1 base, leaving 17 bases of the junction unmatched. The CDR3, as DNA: TGCGCCAGCAGCTTGTCAACAGGGACAGGGTATAGTCAGGCGTTCTTC. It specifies CASSLSTGTGYSQAFF. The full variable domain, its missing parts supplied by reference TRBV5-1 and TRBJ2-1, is KAGVTQTPRYLIKTRGQQVTLSCSPISGHRSVSWYQQTPGQGLQFLFEYFSETQRNKGNFPGRFSGRQFSNSRSEMNVSTLELGDSALYLCASSLSTGTGYSQAFFGPGTRLTVL.

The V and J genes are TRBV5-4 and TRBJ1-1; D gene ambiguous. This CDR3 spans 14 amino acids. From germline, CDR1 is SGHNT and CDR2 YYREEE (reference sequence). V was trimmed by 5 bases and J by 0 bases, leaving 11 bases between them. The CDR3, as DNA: TGTGCCAGCAGTGACATCTCCATGAACACTGAAGCTTTCTTT. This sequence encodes CASSDISMNTEAFF. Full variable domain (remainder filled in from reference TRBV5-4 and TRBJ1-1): ETGVTQSPTHLIKTRGQQVTLRCSSQSGHNTVSWYQQALGQGPQFIFQYYREEENGRGNFPPRFSGLQFPNYSSELNVNALELDDSALYLCASSDISMNTEAFFGQGTRLTVV.

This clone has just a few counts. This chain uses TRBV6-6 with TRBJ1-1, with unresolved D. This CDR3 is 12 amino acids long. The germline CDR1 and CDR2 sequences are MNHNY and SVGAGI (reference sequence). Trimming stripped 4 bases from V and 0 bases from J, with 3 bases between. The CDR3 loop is CASSFMNTEAFF. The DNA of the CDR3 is TGTGCCAGCAGTTTCATGAACACTGAAGCTTTCTTT.